This T cell receptor (beta chain) was sequenced in a study of shared clonotypes between healthy human individuals. V was cut by 6 bases and J by 6 bases, with 8 bases left in between. Germline assignment: CDR1 LGHNT and CDR2 FRNRAP. There are 11 residues in the CDR3. The assay was immunoSEQ multiplex PCR, and TCRdb's table has in-frame clones only and misses some. The data contain 2 million to 2.5 million clones, 90% to 96% of them singletons. The TCR originated in a young man in good health. The sequencing input was naive CD4+ T cells sorted from blood. As for subset: CD45RA+ positively selected. J is TRBJ1-1 and V is TRBV12-5; D remains unclear. The CDR3 protein is CASGNGAEAFF. The CDR3 DNA reads as TGTGCTAGTGGCAATGGCGCTGAAGCTTTCTTT.